This entry lists 32 T cell receptor beta chains sequenced from one sample in a study of sequential checkpoint blockade in melanoma. Sample treatment: randomized to nivolumab then ipilimumab (arm A) or the reverse (arm B). The repertoire was sequenced with immunoSEQ multiplex PCR; TCRdb's copy has only in-frame clones and lacks some. The repertoire holds 37,000 or so clones, approximately 30% seen once, with roughly 1.6% in the top ten. The sequencing used tumor tissue (inferred from file names), collected from a patient given nivolumab and ipilimumab in sequence. The receptors come from a human donor with melanoma.

This clone was seen only a few times. At one end, the junction sequence differs from germline, possibly due to a read error. The chain employs TRBV6-8 and TRBJ1-2; 7 bases line up with TRBD1. Germline lookup yields CDR1 MNHGY and CDR2 SAAAGT. This CDR3 contains 16 residues. The DNA of the CDR3 is TGTGCCATCAGTGTGGCGGACAGGACCAATACGCCCGGCTACACCTTC. Translation: CAISVADRTNTPGYTF.

The table lists this clone with a few counts. The J gene is TRBJ2-3, the V gene TRBV30, with 11 bases fitting TRBD2. The V segment lost 4 bases and the J segment 7 bases; nucleotides outside the gene matches: 7. The CDR3 length is 14 residues. CDR1 is GTSNPN, CDR2 SVGIG, per germline (reference sequence). Here the CDR3 reads CAWNLAGGVNTQYF. The CDR3 region has the DNA TGTGCCTGGAATTTAGCGGGAGGGGTCAATACGCAGTATTTT.

This clone was seen at least ten times. The rearrangement joins TRBV6-8 to TRBJ1-2; TRBD1 agrees at 8 bases. Germline lookup yields CDR1 MNHGY and CDR2 SAAAGT. The V segment lost 4 bases and the J segment 7 bases; nucleotides outside the gene matches: 11. The CDR3 extends over 15 amino acids. CDR3 amino acids: CASSSIAGGAGGYTF. The CDR3 DNA reads TGTGCCAGCAGTTCGATAGCAGGGGGCGCAGGTGGCTACACCTTC.

The chain links TRBV18 to TRBJ1-1; 7 bases line up with TRBD1. The CDR3 spans 14 residues. Germline V CDR1 and CDR2: KGHSH, LQKENI. V was clipped by 3 bases and J by 1 base; unmatched bases: 2. CDR3 DNA: TGTGCCAGCTCACCGGGACAGAGGAACACTGAAGCTTTCTTT. Encoded protein: CASSPGQRNTEAFF. The full variable domain, completed using reference TRBV18 and TRBJ1-1, is NAGVMQNPRHLVRRRGQEARLRCSPMKGHSHVYWYRQLPEEGLKFMVYLQKENIIDESGMPKERFSAEFPKEGPSILRIQQVVRGDSAAYFCASSPGQRNTEAFFGQGTRLTVV.

This clone came up a few times. This rearrangement joins TRBV6-8 to TRBJ1-2; TRBD1 is a possible D gene (5 bases). V shed 6 bases and J shed 8 bases, with 19 bases lying between them. CDR3 length equals 14 residues. Per germline, CDR1 MNHGY and CDR2 SAAAGT. CDR3 residues: CASSPGGGVKGYTF. The CDR3 DNA reads as TGTGCCAGCAGCCCTGGCGGGGGGGTGAAGGGCTACACCTTC.

The chain joins TRBV19 to TRBJ2-3; possible D gene TRBD1, 6 bases. Germline CDR1 and CDR2: LNHDA and SQIVND (reference sequence). Trimming took off 4 bases at V and 5 bases at J, with 16 bases between the two ends. The CDR3 totals 15 residues. The CDR3 loop is CASSRGQGSKDTQYF. For the CDR3, the DNA is TGTGCCAGTAGTAGGGGACAAGGGTCGAAAGATACGCAGTATTTT. Drawing the rest from reference TRBV19 and TRBJ2-3, the complete variable domain is DGGITQSPKYLFRKEGQNVTLSCEQNLNHDAMYWYRQDPGQGLRLIYYSQIVNDFQKGDIAEGYSVSREKKESFPLTVTSAQKNPTAFYLCASSRGQGSKDTQYFGPGTRLTVL.

The chain couples TRBV5-1 to TRBJ2-5, with a possible D match to TRBD2 (5 bases). Germline-derived CDR1 and CDR2 are SGHRS and YFSETQ. CDR3 length equals 14 residues. The germline V and J ends were trimmed by 2 bases and 1 base, with 9 bases remaining between them. The CDR3 loop is CASSFQRSQETQYF. The CDR3 nucleotides are TGCGCCAGCAGCTTTCAGCGGAGCCAAGAGACCCAGTACTTC.

The J gene is TRBJ2-3, the V gene TRBV19, with a tentative D call TRBD2 (6 bases). CDR3 length equals 16 residues. Germline V CDR1 and CDR2: LNHDA, SQIVND (reference sequence). V was cut by 3 bases and J by 0 bases, with 13 bases left in between. Here the CDR3 DNA reads TGTGCCAGTAGTATTAGACTAGGGACTAGCACAGATACGCAGTATTTT. Translation gives CASSIRLGTSTDTQYF.

The chain has TRBV28 and TRBJ1-5, with TRBD1 identical over 7 bases. CDR3 length equals 14 residues. Germline-derived CDR1 and CDR2 are MDHEN and SYDVKM. V trimming: 5 bases; J trimming: 4 bases; junction bases outside the gene matches: 5. The CDR3 coding sequence is TGTGCCAGCAGTCCTGGGGACAGTAATCAGCCCCAGCATTTT. The encoded protein is CASSPGDSNQPQHF.

This clone was seen more than once but under ten times. Germline and junction disagree at one end, which may indicate a read error. The chain's CDR3 is CAISAGPGQGPHPEAFF. CDR3 sequence (DNA): TGTGCCATCAGTGCCGGACCTGGACAGGGCCCGCACCCTGAAGCTTTCTTT. V is TRBV6-8 and J is TRBJ1-1; 8 nucleotides align to TRBD1. This CDR3 is 17 amino acids long. Germline CDR1 MNHGY, CDR2 SAAAGT.

This sequence joins TRBV18 and TRBJ2-3; TRBD2 agrees at 8 bases. The CDR3 extends over 17 amino acids. Germline assignment: CDR1 KGHSH and CDR2 LQKENI. The V segment lost 2 bases and the J segment 0 bases; nucleotides outside the gene matches: 7. CDR3 protein: CASSPSAGGDSTDTQYF. CDR3 bases: TGTGCCAGCTCACCATCGGCGGGGGGCGACAGCACAGATACGCAGTATTTT.

This chain joins TRBV5-1 and TRBJ2-7; 9 bases map to TRBD2. With 2 bases clipped from V and 4 bases from J, the junction kept 10 bases outside the gene matches. This CDR3 has 16 residues. The germline gives CDR1 SGHRS, CDR2 YFSETQ. The chain's CDR3 is CASSLSAGGRGYEQYF. CDR3 sequence (DNA): TGCGCCAGCAGCTTATCAGCGGGAGGCAGAGGATACGAGCAGTACTTC.

The V and J genes are TRBV9 and TRBJ2-3, with D possibly being TRBD1 (5 bases). Germline V gene sequence: CDR1 SGDLS, CDR2 YYNGEE. The CDR3 totals 15 residues. Trimming stripped 5 bases from V and 3 bases from J, with 16 bases between. CDR3 sequence: CASSRTHGGTDTQYF. The CDR3 DNA reads as TGTGCCAGCAGTAGGACACACGGCGGAACAGATACGCAGTATTTT.

The chain combines TRBV6-8 with TRBJ2-1, with no clear D. Trimming removed 2 bases from V and 10 bases from J, with 9 bases in between. The CDR3 runs to 12 residues. Looked up from germline, CDR1 is MNHGY and CDR2 is SAAAGT. The CDR3 sequence: CASSYGRPEQFF. The CDR3 nucleotides read TGTGCCAGCAGTTACGGAAGGCCAGAGCAGTTCTTC.

This clone was found once. The rearrangement uses TRBV30 and TRBJ1-1; the D is unclear. Trimming removed 0 bases at V and 7 bases at J, with 9 bases between. From germline, CDR1 is GTSNPN and CDR2 SVGIG (reference sequence). This CDR3 region has 12 residues. The CDR3 DNA follows: TGTGCCTGGAGTGTACTCGGCCTTGAAGCTTTCTTT. As protein: CAWSVLGLEAFF.

In this sample, this clone turned up a few times. The junction departs from the called germline gene at one end, perhaps through a read error. The chain couples TRBV7-6 to TRBJ2-1, with D perhaps TRBD2 (5 bases). In germline, CDR1 is SGHVS, CDR2 FNYEAQ. The CDR3 consists of 17 residues. CDR3: CASSWVLDCKVGSEQFF. The CDR3 DNA sequence: TGTGCTAGCAGCTGGGTACTAGATTGTAAGGTAGGTAGTGAGCAGTTCTTC.

This clone has a handful of counts. The chain employs TRBV6-8 and TRBJ1-1; D is ambiguous. This CDR3 comprises 14 residues. The V and J ends lost 0 bases and 5 bases respectively, with 10 bases between them. The germline CDR1 and CDR2 sequences are MNHGY and SAAAGT. In DNA form, the CDR3 reads TGTGCCAGCAGTTACTCCAGCAGGATTACTGAAGCTTTCTTT. It is translated as CASSYSSRITEAFF.

This rearrangement joins TRBV6-8 to TRBJ1-2; a possible D gene is TRBD1 (6 bases). Germline V gene lookup returns CDR1 MNHGY and CDR2 SAAAGT. This CDR3 is built from 15 residues. V lost 7 bases and J 1 base, leaving 16 bases between the germline ends. The CDR3 here is CASTVQGGGNYGYTF. CDR3 sequence (DNA): TGTGCCAGCACTGTACAGGGTGGGGGTAACTATGGCTACACCTTC.

The table lists this clone with a few counts. V and J are TRBV6-8 and TRBJ1-5; the match to TRBD1 covers 12 bases. V was pared by 7 bases and J by 0 bases, with 19 bases of the junction left unmatched. Looked up from germline, CDR1 is MNHGY and CDR2 is SAAAGT. The CDR3 extends over 21 amino acids. The CDR3 loop reads CASTPRKRDRGRRGSNQPQHF. The CDR3 nucleotides read TGTGCCAGCACCCCTCGTAAACGGGACAGGGGGCGGAGGGGTAGCAATCAGCCCCAGCATTTT.

J is TRBJ1-5 and V is TRBV19; D is possibly TRBD1 (5 bases). The CDR3 extends over 16 amino acids. Germline CDR1 is LNHDA and CDR2 is SQIVND (reference sequence). V lost 4 bases, J lost 6 bases, and 19 bases lay in between. CDR3 sequence: CASSTEMGRTVQPQHF. The CDR3 DNA follows: TGTGCCAGTAGTACCGAAATGGGGCGAACCGTTCAGCCCCAGCATTTT. Full variable domain (outside the CDR3, taken from reference TRBV19 and TRBJ1-5): DGGITQSPKYLFRKEGQNVTLSCEQNLNHDAMYWYRQDPGQGLRLIYYSQIVNDFQKGDIAEGYSVSREKKESFPLTVTSAQKNPTAFYLCASSTEMGRTVQPQHFGDGTRLSIL.

CDR3 region: CASSLTGIVQPQHF. The CDR3 DNA reads as TGTGCCAGCAGTTTAACAGGGATTGTTCAGCCCCAGCATTTT. The gene calls are TRBV28 and TRBJ1-5; possible D gene TRBD1, 6 bases. The germline gives CDR1 MDHEN, CDR2 SYDVKM. CDR3 length: 14 residues. V lost 2 bases and J lost 6, with 11 bases in between.

The chain combines TRBV12-2 with TRBJ2-2; TRBD1, as called in the table, went unchecked against the DNA. TRBV12-2 is recorded as a pseudogene. This CDR3 spans 16 amino acids. The CDR3 region has the DNA TGTGCAAGTCGCTTAGTTGTGGCAGGGAAGGTCGGGGAGCTGTTTTTT. It yields the protein CASRLVVAGKVGELFF.

The sample holds many counts of this clone. V and J are TRBV11-3 and TRBJ2-2; D remains ambiguous. Germline CDR1 is SGHNT and CDR2 is YENEEA. The CDR3 spans 15 residues. Trimming took off 2 bases at V and 8 bases at J, with 15 bases between the two ends. The CDR3 reads CASSLTLAGTGELFF. CDR3 DNA sequence: TGTGCCAGCAGCTTAACCCTCGCTGGAACTGGGGAGCTGTTTTTT.

This clone was seen more than once but under ten times. The V call is TRBV6-8, the J call TRBJ2-2, with 7 bases fitting TRBD1. Trimming at V came to 6 bases and at J to 6 bases, leaving 4 bases not matched to a gene. Germline CDR1 reads MNHGY; CDR2 reads SAAAGT. The CDR3 loop spans 13 amino acids. The chain's CDR3 is CASSVQGPGELFF. The CDR3 nucleotides are TGTGCCAGCAGCGTACAGGGGCCCGGGGAGCTGTTTTTT.

This sequence joins TRBV6-8 and TRBJ1-6; 7 nucleotides line up with TRBD1. The CDR3 extends over 13 amino acids. V was pared by 6 bases and J by 6 bases, with 2 bases of the junction left unmatched. Germline V gene data show CDR1 as MNHGY and CDR2 as SAAAGT. The CDR3 protein is CASRGQSNSPLHF. CDR3 coding DNA: TGTGCCAGCAGGGGACAGAGTAATTCACCCCTCCACTTT.

The chain employs TRBV19 and TRBJ2-7; D is unresolved. V was shortened by 3 bases and J by 3 bases, with 15 bases between the two germline ends. The CDR3 is 15 amino acids. The germline V gene encodes CDR1 LNHDA and CDR2 SQIVND (reference sequence). The CDR3 spells CASSIKGTDFYEQYF. The CDR3 DNA reads TGTGCCAGTAGTATTAAAGGAACAGACTTCTACGAGCAGTACTTC.

V usage is TRBV15 and J usage is TRBJ2-5; TRBD1 agrees at 8 bases. The CDR3 totals 17 residues. CDR1 is LNHNV and CDR2 is YYDKDF in the germline V gene (reference sequence). Trimming at V came to 1 base and at J to 4 bases, leaving 11 bases not matched to a gene. The CDR3 here is CATSRGYPGQGGETQYF. The CDR3 bases are TGTGCCACCAGCAGAGGGTATCCTGGACAGGGTGGAGAGACCCAGTACTTC.

The V and J genes are TRBV10-3 and TRBJ2-5, with D maybe TRBD2 (5 bases). The CDR3 loop spans 17 amino acids. Between the trimmed V and J ends, which lost 2 bases and 2 bases, there was a span of 18 bases. Germline assignment: CDR1 ENHRY and CDR2 SYGVKD. The CDR3 here is CAISEPRHAGKQETQYF. The CDR3 DNA reads as TGTGCCATCAGTGAGCCGAGGCACGCGGGCAAGCAAGAGACCCAGTACTTC.

Ten or more counts support this clone. The CDR3 loop reads CASSLGQGWGTEAFF. In nucleotides, the CDR3 is TGTGCCAGCAGCTTAGGACAGGGATGGGGCACTGAAGCTTTCTTT. The rearrangement uses TRBV11-3 and TRBJ1-1, with TRBD1 identical over 7 bases. The V and J ends lost 1 base and 4 bases, in that order; junction bases with no gene match: 6. The germline V gene has CDR1 SGHNT and CDR2 YENEEA. The CDR3 runs 15 residues.

This clone was recorded many times. The V call is TRBV9, the J call TRBJ2-1, with D possibly matching TRBD2 (5 bases). V was clipped by 5 bases and J by 8 bases, with 14 bases between them. In germline, CDR1 is SGDLS, CDR2 YYNGEE. The CDR3 extends over 13 amino acids. The CDR3 spells CASSDVEEHEQFF. The CDR3 nucleotides read TGTGCCAGCAGTGACGTGGAGGAGCATGAGCAGTTCTTC.

This chain links TRBV5-1 with TRBJ2-5; unclear D gene. V lost 0 bases and J 2 bases, leaving 14 bases between the germline ends. The CDR3 runs to 16 residues. Per germline, CDR1 SGHRS and CDR2 YFSETQ. The CDR3 DNA reads as TGCGCCAGCAGCTTGGGGGCTACAACTTCTCAAGAGACCCAGTACTTC. Its translation is CASSLGATTSQETQYF.

This clone has only one observation. V and J are TRBV19 and TRBJ2-3; D may be TRBD1 or TRBD2 (5 bases each). Germline loops: CDR1 LNHDA, CDR2 SQIVND (reference sequence). The CDR3 sequence is 15 residues long. Trimming stripped 6 bases from V and 3 bases from J, with 16 bases between. The chain's CDR3 is CASRDGAGETDTQYF. CDR3 bases: TGTGCCAGTAGGGACGGGGCGGGTGAAACAGATACGCAGTATTTT.